Below are 13 T cell receptor beta chains sequenced from a single sample in a study of cytomegalovirus exposure and HLA in healthy donors. The table came from immunoSEQ multiplex PCR; TCRdb's copy has only in-frame clones and leaves some out. The sample contains 100,000 or so clones, about 95% of which appear only once. The sequenced sample consisted of PBMCs. The receptor set was obtained from a woman between 18 and 30 years old in good health and CMV-seronegative.

The rearrangement joins TRBV27 to TRBJ2-7; possibly TRBD2 for D (6 bases). V lost 5 bases to trimming and J lost 4 bases, with 12 bases between them. The CDR3 contains 13 residues. The germline CDR1 and CDR2 sequences are MNHEY and SMNVEV (reference sequence). In DNA form, the CDR3 reads TGTGCCAGCAGTATGGAGGGCCGGTACGAGCAGTACTTC. Amino acids: CASSMEGRYEQYF.

This rearrangement joins TRBV19 to TRBJ1-5, with D possibly being TRBD1 (6 bases). This CDR3 spans 15 amino acids. V lost 3 bases, J lost 7 bases, and 16 bases lay in between. CDR1 LNHDA and CDR2 SQIVND come from the germline V gene (reference sequence). This CDR3 is CASSITGGGGQPQHF. The CDR3 nucleotides read TGTGCCAGTAGTATCACGGGAGGGGGGGGACAGCCCCAGCATTTT.

This chain connects TRBV5-1 to TRBJ2-3; TRBD1 matches 7 bases. The J segment lost 4 bases and the V segment lost 3 bases, leaving 5 bases of the junction unmatched. The CDR3 consists of 14 residues. Germline-derived CDR1 and CDR2 are SGHRS and YFSETQ. CDR3 bases: TGCGCCAGCAGCTCCGACAGGGAAGCAGATACGCAGTATTTT. Protein: CASSSDREADTQYF.

The V and J genes are TRBV5-5 and TRBJ2-1, with a weak D call TRBD2 (5 bases). CDR1 and CDR2 (germline): SGHKS, YYEKEE (reference sequence). The CDR3 covers 15 residues. V gave up 4 bases and J gave up 0 bases, with 11 bases separating them. Here the CDR3 reads CASSVYGDSYNEQFF. DNA of the CDR3: TGTGCCAGCAGCGTCTACGGGGACTCCTACAATGAGCAGTTCTTC. The full variable domain, completed using reference TRBV5-5 and TRBJ2-1, is DAGVTQSPTHLIKTRGQQVTLRCSPISGHKSVSWYQQVLGQGPQFIFQYYEKEERGRGNFPDRFSARQFPNYSSELNVNALLLGDSALYLCASSVYGDSYNEQFFGPGTRLTVL.

The chain recombines TRBV19 with TRBJ1-5, with 7 bases lining up with TRBD1. J lost 4 bases, V lost 0 bases, and 0 bases had no gene match. The CDR3 totals 14 residues. The germline V gene encodes CDR1 LNHDA and CDR2 SQIVND (reference sequence). The CDR3 here is CASSIEQGNQPQHF. The DNA for the CDR3 is TGTGCCAGTAGTATAGAACAGGGGAATCAGCCCCAGCATTTT.

This clone was detected once. The V gene is TRBV5-4, the J gene TRBJ2-5, with D perhaps TRBD2 (6 bases). The CDR3 totals 15 residues. Trimming took off 3 bases at V and 5 bases at J, with 17 bases between the two ends. In germline, CDR1 is SGHNT, CDR2 YYREEE (reference sequence). The CDR3 loop is CASSSGLGGSETQYF. For the CDR3, the DNA is TGTGCCAGCAGCTCGGGACTGGGGGGATCGGAGACCCAGTACTTC.

The rearrangement joins TRBV25-1 to TRBJ1-4; maybe TRBD1 (5 bases). V lost 6 bases, J lost 0 bases, and 20 bases lay in between. The CDR3 sequence is 18 residues long. Per the germline V gene, CDR1 is MGHDK and CDR2 is SYGVNS. DNA for the CDR3: TGTGCCAGCAGGGGGCCCGGGAGGGATTTTGCAACTAATGAAAAACTGTTTTTT. It codes for CASRGPGRDFATNEKLFF. The variable domain in full, completed from reference TRBV25-1 and TRBJ1-4, reads EADIYQTPRYLVIGTGKKITLECSQTMGHDKMYWYQQDPGMELHLIHYSYGVNSTEKGDLSSESTVSRIRTEHFPLTLESARPSHTSQYLCASRGPGRDFATNEKLFFGSGTQLSVL.

J is TRBJ2-7 and V is TRBV6-6; 14 positions match TRBD2. The CDR3 extends over 15 amino acids. J lost 4 bases, V lost 2 bases, and 1 base had no gene match. Germline CDR1 reads MNHNY; CDR2 reads SVGAGI (reference sequence). The CDR3 DNA sequence: TGTGCCAGCAGTTACCGGACTAGCGGGGGGTACGAGCAGTACTTC. It specifies CASSYRTSGGYEQYF.

The chain couples TRBV2 to TRBJ1-1; D unresolved. The CDR3 covers 11 residues. CDR1 is SNHLY, CDR2 FYNNEI, per germline. Trimming shortened V by 4 bases and J by 8 bases, and 8 bases separated the two germline ends. CDR3 loop: CASSANVEAFF. The CDR3 DNA reads as TGTGCCAGCAGTGCAAATGTGGAAGCTTTCTTT.

The gene calls are TRBV2 and TRBJ1-2; D is possibly TRBD1 (5 bases). The CDR3 is made up of 14 amino acids. V was cut by 10 bases and J by 7 bases, with 22 bases left in between. Germline values: CDR1 SNHLY, CDR2 FYNNEI. DNA for the CDR3: TGTGCCATCCGTTCGGGGGGTCAGGTCCGTGGCTACACCTTC. Amino acid sequence: CAIRSGGQVRGYTF.

The chain carries TRBV7-9 and TRBJ2-1, with D tentatively TRBD2 (5 bases). CDR1 and CDR2 from the germline V gene are SEHNR and FQNEAQ (reference sequence). V was cut by 4 bases and J by 4 bases, with 8 bases left in between. The CDR3 runs 13 residues. CDR3 amino acids: CASSSDSYNEQFF. CDR3 DNA: TGTGCCAGCAGCTCGGACTCTTACAATGAGCAGTTCTTC.

This clone was found once. The chain is built from TRBV7-9 and TRBJ2-1; D is possibly TRBD1 (6 bases). Trimming stripped 2 bases from V and 8 bases from J, with 10 bases between. The CDR3 has 13 amino acids. The germline gives CDR1 SEHNR, CDR2 FQNEAQ (reference sequence). In nucleotides, the CDR3 is TGTGCCAGCAGCTTACCCCCAGGGGATGAGCAGTTCTTC. Its translation is CASSLPPGDEQFF.

The V and J genes are TRBV30 and TRBJ2-2; D gene uncertain. The CDR3 covers 13 residues. V was pared by 0 bases and J by 7 bases, with 9 bases between. Germline lookup yields CDR1 GTSNPN and CDR2 SVGIG (reference sequence). The CDR3 DNA reads TGTGCCTGGAGTGTTGAGCTCGTCGGGGAGCTGTTTTTT. It yields the protein CAWSVELVGELFF.